One sample yielded the 20 T cell receptor beta chains listed below, sequenced in a study of cytomegalovirus exposure and HLA in healthy donors. This PCR relied on a set of 60 Vbeta primers and 13 Jbeta primers. The data were produced by immunoSEQ multiplex PCR, yet TCRdb's version contains in-frame clones alone and is incomplete. The sample yields 130,000 to 150,000 clones, 70% to 80% seen once. The specimen was PBMCs. The receptors stem from a woman aged 45-60 years in good health and CMV-seronegative.

This chain links TRBV15 with TRBJ1-2; 8 nucleotides match TRBD1. Trimming took 2 bases from V and 1 from J; bases not matched to a gene: 9. The CDR3 runs to 17 residues. Germline CDR1 reads LNHNV; CDR2 reads YYDKDF (reference sequence). DNA of the CDR3: TGTGCCACCAGCAGAACGATTAGGACAGGGCTTAACTATGGCTACACCTTC. As protein: CATSRTIRTGLNYGYTF.

A single count supports this clone. The chain carries TRBV4-3 and TRBJ2-3, with a possible D match to TRBD2 (6 bases). V was clipped by 1 base and J by 0 bases, with 8 bases between them. This CDR3 comprises 15 residues. CDR1 is LGHNA, CDR2 YSLEER, per germline. The CDR3 protein is CASSQGGLSTDTQYF. As DNA, the CDR3 is TGCGCCAGCAGCCAAGGGGGACTCAGCACAGATACGCAGTATTTT.

Comments on this clone: This sample also contains other DNA sequences that code for the same CDR3. The V and J genes are TRBV10-3 and TRBJ1-2; 8 bases map to TRBD1. Looked up from germline, CDR1 is ENHRY and CDR2 is SYGVKD. V gave up 2 bases and J gave up 5 bases; unmatched junction bases: 1. CDR3 length equals 13 residues. CDR3 nucleotides: TGTGCCATCAGTGAGCAGGGGGCTTATGGCTACACCTTC. Its translation: CAISEQGAYGYTF.

The chain links TRBV5-6 to TRBJ1-2, with TRBD1 identical over 9 bases. V lost 4 bases and J lost 2; bases outside the gene matches: 3. Germline V gene lookup returns CDR1 SGHDT and CDR2 YYEEEE. This CDR3 has 14 amino acids. The CDR3 protein is CASSTGTGNYGYTF. The CDR3 nucleotides read TGTGCCAGCAGCACCGGGACAGGGAACTATGGCTACACCTTC.

J is TRBJ2-5 and V is TRBV30, with 10 bases aligning to TRBD1. Unmatched junction bases numbered 9, after V lost 1 base and J lost 4 bases. Germline V lookup: CDR1 GTSNPN, CDR2 SVGIG (reference sequence). The CDR3 has 16 residues. In nucleotides, the CDR3 is TGTGCCTGGAGTGCGGGGGACAGGGGTGTTGGAGAGACCCAGTACTTC. Its translation: CAWSAGDRGVGETQYF.

The chain recombines TRBV7-9 with TRBJ2-1, with D tentatively TRBD2 (6 bases). This CDR3 contains 17 residues. Germline V CDR1 and CDR2: SEHNR, FQNEAQ (reference sequence). The germline V and J ends were trimmed by 1 base and 8 bases, with 21 bases remaining between them. The CDR3 protein is CASSLGARTSIRDEQFF. Here the CDR3 DNA reads TGTGCCAGCAGCTTAGGCGCTCGAACTAGCATCAGGGATGAGCAGTTCTTC.

The rearrangement links TRBV19 to TRBJ2-2; possibly TRBD1 for D (5 bases). Germline loops: CDR1 LNHDA, CDR2 SQIVND (reference sequence). This CDR3 contains 14 residues. Trimming took 4 bases from V and 6 from J, leaving 12 bases between them. The CDR3 DNA sequence: TGTGCCAGTAGTAGCCAGGGTTGGGCCGGGGAGCTGTTTTTT. Amino acid sequence: CASSSQGWAGELFF.

The CDR3 here is CATPSDRVERAFF. In DNA, the CDR3 is TGCGCCACCCCGTCGGACAGGGTGGAGAGGGCTTTCTTT. The chain joins TRBV5-1 to TRBJ1-1, with 8 bases matching TRBD1. J gave up 11 bases and V 9 bases, and 15 bases lay outside the gene matches. This CDR3 contains 13 residues. Germline V CDR1 and CDR2: SGHRS, YFSETQ.

J is TRBJ2-1 and V is TRBV2; TRBD2 aligns across 8 bases. V lost 5 bases, J lost 15 bases, and 24 bases stayed unmatched. Germline V gives CDR1 SNHLY, CDR2 FYNNEI. The CDR3 is made up of 17 amino acids. Written as DNA, the CDR3 is TGTGCCAGCAGTACCGAACGGCGGGGGGCCGCCCGGGCCCCACTGTTCTTC. It specifies CASSTERRGAARAPLFF.

The CDR3 reads CAWSWASGYNEQFF. Here the CDR3 DNA reads TGTGCCTGGAGTTGGGCTAGCGGTTACAATGAGCAGTTCTTC. J is TRBJ2-1 and V is TRBV30; 7 bases align to TRBD2. The germline CDR1 and CDR2 sequences are GTSNPN and SVGIG (reference sequence). This CDR3 region has 14 residues. V lost 2 bases and J lost 4; bases outside the gene matches: 5.

The V gene is TRBV10-3, the J gene TRBJ2-1; 9 nucleotides match TRBD2. The CDR3 totals 13 residues. With V trimmed by 10 bases and J by 5 bases, 6 bases remained unmatched. CDR1 and CDR2 from the germline V gene are ENHRY and SYGVKD. The CDR3 loop reads CATRLAADNEQFF. As DNA, the CDR3 is TGTGCCACAAGACTAGCGGCTGACAATGAGCAGTTCTTC.

This clone was observed a single time. This chain connects TRBV7-9 to TRBJ1-2, with TRBD1 matching over 8 bases. CDR1 SEHNR and CDR2 FQNEAQ come from the germline V gene (reference sequence). V shed 5 bases and J 7 bases; nucleotides not matched to a gene: 3. The CDR3 loop spans 12 amino acids. CDR3: CASSRTGSGYTF. The CDR3 DNA reads TGTGCCAGCAGCCGGACAGGGAGTGGCTACACCTTC. The variable domain in full, completed from reference TRBV7-9 and TRBJ1-2, reads DTGVSQNPRHKITKRGQNVTFRCDPISEHNRLYWYRQTLGQGPEFLTYFQNEAQLEKSRLLSDRFSAERPKGSFSTLEIQRTEQGDSAMYLCASSRTGSGYTFGSGTRLTVV.

The chain recombines TRBV27 with TRBJ1-4, with D unclear. V was clipped by 5 bases and J by 0 bases, with 10 bases between them. Germline V lookup: CDR1 MNHEY, CDR2 SMNVEV (reference sequence). The CDR3 is 15 amino acids. CDR3 coding DNA: TGTGCCAGCAGTCCCCGGTTTGCAACTAATGAAAAACTGTTTTTT. Translated: CASSPRFATNEKLFF.

V usage is TRBV28 and J usage is TRBJ2-5; tentative D call: TRBD2 (5 bases). The germline gives CDR1 MDHEN, CDR2 SYDVKM. V lost 3 bases and J 7 bases, leaving 15 bases between the germline ends. The CDR3 sequence is 14 residues long. The CDR3, as DNA: TGTGCCAGCAGTTTCCAGCGGACCCGGGGGACCCAGTACTTC. It encodes CASSFQRTRGTQYF.

This chain links TRBV5-1 with TRBJ1-1; D not resolved. Trimming pared 4 bases from V and 1 base from J, leaving 8 bases between. This CDR3 comprises 13 residues. Germline CDR1 and CDR2: SGHRS and YFSETQ. The CDR3 nucleotides read TGCGCCAGCAGCCTACAGAGGAACACTGAAGCTTTCTTT. The encoded protein is CASSLQRNTEAFF.

The CDR3 sequence is CASSPGQGAYYGYTF. CDR3 bases: TGTGCCAGCAGCCCGGGACAGGGGGCGTACTATGGCTACACCTTC. This chain links TRBV7-6 with TRBJ1-2, with 12 bases matching TRBD1. Unmatched junction bases numbered 4, after V lost 5 bases and J lost 3 bases. This CDR3 is 15 amino acids long. Per the germline V gene, CDR1 is SGHVS and CDR2 is FNYEAQ.

The chain links TRBV5-1 to TRBJ1-4, with TRBD1 identical over 7 bases. The germline V gene encodes CDR1 SGHRS and CDR2 YFSETQ. V shed 0 bases and J 3 bases; nucleotides not matched to a gene: 5. The CDR3 consists of 16 residues. CDR3 region: CASSLVPTGANEKLFF. CDR3 nucleotide sequence: TGCGCCAGCAGCTTGGTCCCCACAGGGGCTAATGAAAAACTGTTTTTT. Full variable domain (rest looked up from reference TRBV5-1 and TRBJ1-4): KAGVTQTPRYLIKTRGQQVTLSCSPISGHRSVSWYQQTPGQGLQFLFEYFSETQRNKGNFPGRFSGRQFSNSRSEMNVSTLELGDSALYLCASSLVPTGANEKLFFGSGTQLSVL.

The V call is TRBV28, the J call TRBJ2-1, with D unclear. Trimming left V 5 bases short and J 7 bases short, with 15 bases between. Germline assignment: CDR1 MDHEN and CDR2 SYDVKM. The CDR3 runs 14 residues. The CDR3 nucleotides are TGTGCCAGCAGTCAAACCGAGACTGTTAATGAGCAGTTCTTC. This encodes CASSQTETVNEQFF.

The V call is TRBV4-2, the J call TRBJ2-5; 8 positions match TRBD2. The V gene's germline CDR1 is LGHNA and CDR2 YNFKEQ. The CDR3 spans 16 residues. Germline trimming cut 1 base from V and 1 base from J; bases unmatched to any gene: 5. In DNA, the CDR3 is TGTGCCAGCAGCCAAGTTAGCGGGGTAGGCCAAGAGACCCAGTACTTC. It yields the protein CASSQVSGVGQETQYF.

J is TRBJ2-1 and V is TRBV30; TRBD2 matches at 11 bases. CDR1 GTSNPN and CDR2 SVGIG come from the germline V gene (reference sequence). This CDR3 region has 14 residues. V dropped 5 bases and J dropped 6; count of bases not matched to a gene: 6. This CDR3 reads CAWDIAGGRNEQFF. In nucleotides, the CDR3 is TGTGCCTGGGACATAGCGGGGGGGCGCAATGAGCAGTTCTTC.